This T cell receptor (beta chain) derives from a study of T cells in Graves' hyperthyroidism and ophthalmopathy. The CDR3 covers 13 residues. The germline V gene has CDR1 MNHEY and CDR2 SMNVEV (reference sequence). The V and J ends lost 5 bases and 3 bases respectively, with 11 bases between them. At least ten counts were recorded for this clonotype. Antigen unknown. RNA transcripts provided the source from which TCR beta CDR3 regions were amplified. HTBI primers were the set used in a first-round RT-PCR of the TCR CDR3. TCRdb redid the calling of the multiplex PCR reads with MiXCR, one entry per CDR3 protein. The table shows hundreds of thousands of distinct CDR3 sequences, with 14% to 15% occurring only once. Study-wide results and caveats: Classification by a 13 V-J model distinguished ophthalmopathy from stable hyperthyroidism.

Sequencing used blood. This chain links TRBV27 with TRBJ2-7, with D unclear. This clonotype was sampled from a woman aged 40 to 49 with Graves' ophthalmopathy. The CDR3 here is CASSPLGHYEQYF. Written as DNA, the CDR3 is TGTGCCAGCAGTCCCCTGGGCCACTACGAGCAGTACTTC.